A single sample is the source of the 20 T cell receptor beta chains below, sequenced in a study of human thymus T cells. The data were produced by immunoSEQ multiplex PCR, yet TCRdb's version contains in-frame clones alone and is incomplete. The sample lists roughly 130,000 clones; around 94% were seen once. Resections from corrective heart surgery provided thymus tissue. Sequencing used thymus tissue. The receptor source for this set is a boy under three years old with a congenital heart defect but otherwise immunologically healthy.

The gene calls are TRBV27 and TRBJ2-1; no clear D gene. The germline V gene has CDR1 MNHEY and CDR2 SMNVEV (reference sequence). The V end lost 5 bases, the J end lost 4 bases, and 9 bases lay between the germline ends. The CDR3 covers 13 residues. The CDR3 spells CASSIRMYNEQFF. For the CDR3, the DNA is TGTGCCAGCAGTATAAGGATGTACAATGAGCAGTTCTTC.

This clone was found once. The chain couples TRBV4-2 to TRBJ1-3; D is undetermined. This CDR3 spans 15 amino acids. Trimming removed 1 base at V and 4 bases at J, with 11 bases between. Germline values: CDR1 LGHNA, CDR2 YNFKEQ. CDR3 nucleotides: TGTGCCAGCAGCCAAGGCCCTAGTCCGGGAAACACCATATATTTT. Amino acid sequence: CASSQGPSPGNTIYF.

V is TRBV6-5 and J is TRBJ2-3, with D perhaps TRBD1 (6 bases). The V and J ends lost 6 bases and 3 bases respectively, with 7 bases between them. The germline V gene encodes CDR1 MNHEY and CDR2 SVGAGI. This CDR3 is 12 amino acids long. The CDR3 DNA reads as TGTGCCAGCAGGGGGGCGACAGATACGCAGTATTTT. Translated, it gives CASRGATDTQYF.

CDR3 region: CASSQAFRGRDGTGELFF. The DNA for the CDR3 is TGTGCCAGCAGCCAAGCGTTCCGGGGTCGCGATGGCACCGGGGAGCTGTTTTTT. This chain connects TRBV14 to TRBJ2-2; weak D call: TRBD2 (5 bases). CDR1 is SGHDN and CDR2 is FVKESK in the germline V gene. V shed 1 base and J shed 4 bases, with 19 bases lying between them. This CDR3 region has 18 residues.

The sample holds one count of this clone. The chain is built from TRBV5-5 and TRBJ2-7; D call uncertain. This CDR3 comprises 15 residues. V was clipped by 0 bases and J by 0 bases, with 10 bases between them. Germline CDR1 is SGHKS and CDR2 is YYEKEE (reference sequence). The CDR3 here is CASSLARANSYEQYF. As DNA, the CDR3 is TGTGCCAGCAGCTTGGCAAGGGCCAACTCCTACGAGCAGTACTTC.

This clone has just a few counts. This chain joins TRBV6-5 and TRBJ1-2, with TRBD1 as a possible D gene (5 bases). Germline V gene data show CDR1 as MNHEY and CDR2 as SVGAGI. The CDR3 length is 15 residues. The V and J ends lost 7 bases and 4 bases respectively, with 19 bases between them. The CDR3 DNA follows: TGTGCCAGCACCTCGCGGGGCGGAGGAATCTATGGCTACACCTTC. Residues: CASTSRGGGIYGYTF.

The chain has TRBV9 and TRBJ1-4; no clear D. Germline values: CDR1 SGDLS, CDR2 YYNGEE. The CDR3 is 14 residues long. Between the trimmed V and J ends, which lost 4 bases and 0 bases, there was a span of 7 bases. CDR3 sequence reads: CASSPQPTNEKLFF. The CDR3 nucleotides are TGTGCCAGCAGCCCACAGCCAACTAATGAAAAACTGTTTTTT.

The V gene is TRBV15, the J gene TRBJ1-5, with D possibly TRBD1 on 5 matching bases. CDR3 length: 15 amino acids. With 0 bases removed from V and 7 bases from J, the gap between germline ends came to 13 bases. CDR1 and CDR2 (germline): LNHNV, YYDKDF (reference sequence). The CDR3 here is CATSRDERGGQPQHF. The CDR3 DNA follows: TGTGCCACCAGCAGAGATGAAAGGGGTGGGCAGCCCCAGCATTTT.

This chain links TRBV28 with TRBJ1-6, with D possibly being TRBD1 (6 bases). The CDR3 is 14 amino acids. Per the germline V gene, CDR1 is MDHEN and CDR2 is SYDVKM. V was trimmed by 10 bases and J by 5 bases, leaving 15 bases between them. CDR3 region: CATVRGEDNSPLHF. In DNA, the CDR3 is TGTGCCACCGTTAGGGGGGAGGATAATTCACCCCTCCACTTT.

This rearrangement joins TRBV19 to TRBJ1-1, with TRBD1 matching 8 bases. CDR1 and CDR2 from the germline V gene are LNHDA and SQIVND (reference sequence). This CDR3 has 14 amino acids. The junction had 8 bases not matched to a gene; V was cut back by 4 bases and J by 7 bases. In DNA, the CDR3 is TGTGCCAGTAGTAACCCGACAGGGGAGGGTGAAGCTTTCTTT. The encoded protein is CASSNPTGEGEAFF.

The V call is TRBV27, the J call TRBJ1-1; D possibly corresponds to TRBD1 (5 bases). The germline gives CDR1 MNHEY, CDR2 SMNVEV (reference sequence). The V end was cut by 0 bases, the J end by 6 bases, with 11 bases between. This CDR3 has 14 residues. CDR3 sequence (DNA): TGTGCCAGCAGTTTATCGGTGGGGGAGGCTGAAGCTTTCTTT. This gives the protein CASSLSVGEAEAFF.

This clone was detected only a few times. The chain links TRBV30 to TRBJ1-1; D perhaps matches TRBD1 (5 bases). Trimming cost V 3 bases and J 4 bases, with 21 bases left between them. This CDR3 comprises 16 residues. Looked up from germline, CDR1 is GTSNPN and CDR2 is SVGIG (reference sequence). The CDR3 DNA is TGTGCCTGGAGATCCTCCCGGGCCCGGGGCGGCACTGAAGCTTTCTTT. As protein: CAWRSSRARGGTEAFF.

V usage is TRBV10-2 and J usage is TRBJ2-3; possibly TRBD2 for D (6 bases). This CDR3 comprises 14 residues. Germline V gene lookup returns CDR1 WSHSY and CDR2 SAAADI. The V and J ends lost 1 base and 6 bases respectively, with 11 bases between them. The CDR3 nucleotides are TGCGCCAGCAGTGAGTTGGCGGGGCCGGATACGCAGTATTTT. Residues: CASSELAGPDTQYF.

The chain uses TRBV4-2 and TRBJ2-7; 12 bases are shared with TRBD2. The CDR3 consists of 17 residues. Unmatched junction bases numbered 8, after V lost 1 base and J lost 4 bases. Germline V CDR1 and CDR2: LGHNA, YNFKEQ. The CDR3 reads CASSQVRTSGAPYEQYF. The CDR3 DNA reads as TGTGCCAGCAGCCAAGTTAGGACTAGCGGGGCGCCTTACGAGCAGTACTTC.

This sequence joins TRBV11-2 and TRBJ2-7; D may be TRBD2 (6 bases). Germline CDR1 and CDR2: SGHAT and FQNNGV. V was pared by 2 bases and J by 1 base, with 15 bases between. CDR3 length equals 16 residues. The CDR3 nucleotides read TGTGCCAGCAGCTTATCCAGCGGGTTGGGGTCCTACGAGCAGTACTTC. Translation: CASSLSSGLGSYEQYF.

The chain joins TRBV6-5 to TRBJ2-5; D unclear. CDR3 length equals 13 residues. The germline CDR1 and CDR2 sequences are MNHEY and SVGAGI. Trimming pared 5 bases from V and 1 base from J, leaving 8 bases between. This CDR3 is CASSQDFQETQYF. DNA of the CDR3: TGTGCCAGCAGTCAAGACTTCCAAGAGACCCAGTACTTC.

This clone was observed once. The chain combines TRBV18 with TRBJ2-3, with 8 bases fitting TRBD2. Trimming removed 6 bases from V and 1 base from J; junction bases left unmatched: 6. The CDR3 is made up of 15 amino acids. Per the germline V gene, CDR1 is KGHSH and CDR2 is LQKENI. CDR3 region: CASSKLAVRTDTQYF. The CDR3 DNA sequence: TGTGCCAGCTCGAAACTAGCGGTACGCACAGATACGCAGTATTTT.

The V and J genes are TRBV27 and TRBJ1-6; the D is unclear. Trimming removed 10 bases at V and 0 bases at J, with 16 bases between. CDR1 and CDR2 (germline): MNHEY, SMNVEV (reference sequence). CDR3 length: 16 amino acids. The CDR3 here is CATQRKASSYNSPLHF. CDR3 DNA: TGTGCCACCCAGCGGAAGGCGAGCTCCTATAATTCACCCCTCCACTTT.

The rearrangement links TRBV6-1 to TRBJ1-1; no clear D. CDR1 is MNHNS and CDR2 is SASEGT in the germline V gene. The CDR3 contains 11 residues. V lost 2 bases to trimming and J lost 5 bases, with 3 bases between them. The CDR3 DNA is TGTGCCAGCAGTGAATTAACTGAAGCTTTCTTT. It encodes CASSELTEAFF.

Note on this clone: The junction differs from germline at one of its ends, possibly a read error. The same CDR3 arises from other DNA sequences in this sample as well. The gene calls are TRBV15 and TRBJ1-5, with a weak D call TRBD1 (5 bases). Germline assignment: CDR1 LNHNV and CDR2 YYDKDF (reference sequence). This CDR3 region has 17 residues. The CDR3 is CATSRDSGRHSNQPQHF. The CDR3 region has the DNA TGCGCCACCAGCAGAGATTCGGGACGACATAGCAATCAGCCCCAGCATTTT.